A selection of T cell receptor beta chains follows, all from one sample in a study of shared clonotypes between healthy human individuals. Produced via immunoSEQ multiplex PCR; TCRdb's table is partial and in-frame only. The sample shows more than 400,000 clones, about 84% of them seen only once. Sequences were obtained from PBMCs. All receptors come from a middle-aged woman in good health. Some clones in this sample may be carry-over from other donors' samples. Both conserved end residues are part of each CDR3. The D gene is left open where the match is weak. Clone sizes are given selectively: once, few, many, or a class where the clone is expanded.

clone size,J gene,D gene,V gene,CDR3 DNA,CDR3 protein
.,TRBJ1-5,TRBD1,TRBV4-1,TGCGCCAGCAGCCAAGATTGGGCAGGGGGACGACAGCCCCAGCATTTT,CASSQDWAGGRQPQHF
.,TRBJ1-1,.,TRBV6-5,TGTGCCAGCAGTTACTCGCCAGGAGCGAACACTGAAGCTTTCTTT,CASSYSPGANTEAFF
few,TRBJ1-2,.,TRBV5-1,TGCGCCAGCAGCTTGTCTGGACAGCCAGATAACTATGGCTACACCTTC,CASSLSGQPDNYGYTF
.,TRBJ2-7,.,TRBV5-4,TGTGCCAGCAGCCTCCGGGACGGCTCCTACGAGCAGTACTTC,CASSLRDGSYEQYF
.,TRBJ2-5,.,TRBV2,TGTGCCAGCAGTGAAGGCAGGGGGGGAGAGACCCAGTACTTC,CASSEGRGGETQYF
.,TRBJ2-3,TRBD1,TRBV4-2,TGTGCCAGCAGCCAAGATCGTGCGACAGGGGGCACAGATACGCAGTATTTT,CASSQDRATGGTDTQYF
once,TRBJ2-2,.,TRBV10-1,TGCGCCAGCAGTGAGGGAGTCCCCCCCGGGGAGCTGTTTTTT,CASSEGVPPGELFF
.,TRBJ1-5,.,TRBV6-6,TGTGCCAGCACCCCGGGTGGGGTCGAATACATTCAGCCCCAGCATTTT,CASTPGGVEYIQPQHF
.,TRBJ2-7,TRBD1,TRBV4-1,TGCGCCAGCAGCCAAGGGACAGGGGACCTCTACGAGCAGTACTTC,CASSQGTGDLYEQYF
.,TRBJ2-7,TRBD1,TRBV14,TGTGCCAGCAGCCAAGAGGGACAGGGGAGCTCCTACGAGCAGTACTTC,CASSQEGQGSSYEQYF
.,TRBJ2-1,TRBD2,TRBV9,TGTGCCAGCGCTCTAGCGGGAGGTGACAATGAGCAGTTCTTC,CASALAGGDNEQFF
.,TRBJ1-5,TRBD1,TRBV6-6,TGTGCCAGCAGTATCCTCTTACAGGGGGCCAATCAGCCCCAGCATTTT,CASSILLQGANQPQHF
.,TRBJ2-7,.,TRBV2,TGTGCCAGCAGTGAAGGGCAGGGTAATCGGCTCGAGCAGTACTTC,CASSEGQGNRLEQYF
.,TRBJ2-2,TRBD2,TRBV28,TGTGCCAGCAGCACGCGGACTAGCTCCGGGGAGCTGTTTTTT,CASSTRTSSGELFF
.,TRBJ2-7,.,TRBV12-2,TGTGCAAGTCGCTTAGCGAAAGGACCAGTCCTGGGCGGCTACGAGCAGTACTTC,CASRLAKGPVLGGYEQYF
few,TRBJ2-1,.,TRBV6-1,TGTGCCAGCAGTGATTGGACGTCGTCTGAGCAGTTCTTC,CASSDWTSSEQFF
.,TRBJ1-5,.,TRBV18,TGTGCCAGCTGCAGGGGACCTGATCAGCCCCAGCATTTT,CASCRGPDQPQHF
.,TRBJ2-1,TRBD2,TRBV27,TGTGCCAGCAGTTTATCCTCTAGCGGGAGCTCGGCTGAGCAGTTCTTC,CASSLSSSGSSAEQFF
.,TRBJ1-2,.,TRBV19,TGTGCCAGTAGTATAGCTGGGCCCTATGGCTACACCTTC,CASSIAGPYGYTF
.,TRBJ2-7,TRBD2,TRBV7-3,TGTGCCAGCAGCCTACTAGCGGAATACGAGCAGTACTTC,CASSLLAEYEQYF
.,TRBJ2-7,.,TRBV20-1,TGCAGTGCTTCAGACAGGCTCGAGCAGTACTTC,CSASDRLEQYF
many,TRBJ1-1,.,TRBV28,TGTGCCAGCAGTTTATTGGACACTGAAGCTTTCTTT,CASSLLDTEAFF
.,TRBJ2-3,.,TRBV5-1,TGCGCCAGCAGTGAAGGAGGGGGTGATACGCAGTATTTT,CASSEGGGDTQYF
.,TRBJ2-3,TRBD2,TRBV10-1,TGCGCCAGCAGTGAGTCGGCTAGCGGCCGCACAGATACGCAGTATTTT,CASSESASGRTDTQYF
.,TRBJ2-5,TRBD2,TRBV4-1,TGCGCCAGCAGCCAAGGCCCGGCGACGGGTCTAGCGGGGCCGCAAGAGACCCAGTACTTC,CASSQGPATGLAGPQETQYF
.,TRBJ1-1,.,TRBV28,TGTGCCAGCAGTGTCCCGGGGGGCGCTTTACACACTGAAGCTTTCTTT,CASSVPGGALHTEAFF
.,TRBJ1-4,.,TRBV7-2,TGTGCCAGCAGCCATCGACAATTAGGGGCCCTACTGAATGAAAAACTGTTTTTT,CASSHRQLGALLNEKLFF
few,TRBJ2-2,.,TRBV11-3,TGTGCCACCGCCCCAGGCGATGCGAACACCGGGGAGCTGTTTTTT,CATAPGDANTGELFF
.,TRBJ2-1,.,TRBV11-2,TGTGCCAGCAGCCCCTCGAGACTAGTCCCCTACAATGAGCAGTTCTTC,CASSPSRLVPYNEQFF
.,TRBJ2-3,TRBD2,TRBV7-9,TGTGCCAGCAGCTTAACTAGCGGGAGGTTAGGAGATACGCAGTATTTT,CASSLTSGRLGDTQYF
.,TRBJ1-4,.,TRBV30,TGTGCCTGCCGCCAAAATGAAAAACTGTTTTTT,CACRQNEKLFF
few,TRBJ2-2,.,TRBV6-5,TGTGCCAGCAGTTACATAGCCGGGGAGCTGTTTTTT,CASSYIAGELFF
.,TRBJ2-7,TRBD1,TRBV18,TGTGCCAGCTCACCGACAGGGTCTCCTTACGAGCAGTACTTC,CASSPTGSPYEQYF
.,TRBJ2-2,.,TRBV27,TGTGCCAGCAGTTTACATCAGGTGGGGTCGGAGCTGTTTTTT,CASSLHQVGSELFF
.,TRBJ2-1,.,TRBV5-1,TGCGCCAGCAGCCAGGGACTGGCAACCTACAATGAGCAGTTCTTC,CASSQGLATYNEQFF
.,TRBJ2-7,TRBD2,TRBV5-1,TGCGCCAGCAGCCCCGGGACTAGTTCCTACGAGCAGTACTTC,CASSPGTSSYEQYF
once,TRBJ2-7,TRBD2,TRBV7-2,TGTGCCAGCAGCTTCCGACTAGCGAGCTCCTACGAGCAGTACTTC,CASSFRLASSYEQYF
.,TRBJ2-7,.,TRBV19,TGTGCCAGTAGCCGAGTAGCGAAAATCCGGGACACAAGAAGCCACGAGCAGTACTTC,CASSRVAKIRDTRSHEQYF
.,TRBJ2-6,.,TRBV15,TGTGCCACCAGCAGAGATCTCAGGAGTCACTCTGGGGCCAACGTCCTGACTTTC,CATSRDLRSHSGANVLTF
.,TRBJ2-3,TRBD1,TRBV18,TGTGCCAGCTCACCAGGACAGGGAGAGGCAGATACGCAGTATTTT,CASSPGQGEADTQYF
few,TRBJ2-1,.,TRBV28,TGTGCCACCCGGCGGGACACCTACGACAATGAGCAGTTCTTC,CATRRDTYDNEQFF
few,TRBJ1-5,.,TRBV4-1,TGCGCCAGCAGCCCCGGACAGTATAGCAATCAGCCCCAGCATTTT,CASSPGQYSNQPQHF
once,TRBJ2-7,TRBD2,TRBV27,TGTGCCAGCAGATTACTAGCGGGTGCTTCCTACGAGCAGTACTTC,CASRLLAGASYEQYF